These 2 T cell receptor beta chains were all obtained from the same sample, sequenced in a study of post-analysis software for immune sequencing data. No antigen is known for these receptors. Study-level results: Several TRBV segments, TRBV5-6, TRBV5-1 and TRBV20-1 among them, were found more frequent in patients than controls.

Researchers reported that TCR beta cDNA libraries carried unique molecular identifiers. TCRdb redid the calling of the PCR reads with MiXCR, one entry per CDR3 protein. This table has 750,000 to 950,000 distinct CDR3 sequences, under 70% appearing once. Sequencing was done on a sample of blood. These receptors originate from a girl aged 5 to 17 with multiple sclerosis.

The J gene is TRBJ2-7, the V gene TRBV3-1, with TRBD1 matching over 7 bases. The V gene's germline CDR1 is LGHDT and CDR2 YNNKEL (reference sequence). V shed 0 bases and J 3 bases; nucleotides not matched to a gene: 11. This CDR3 comprises 17 residues. The CDR3 nucleotides read TGTGCCAGCAGCCAAGATTTGACCGGGACAGTTTTCTACGAGCAGTACTTC. This gives the protein CASSQDLTGTVFYEQYF.

This clonotype was seen a handful of times. This chain joins TRBV5-1 and TRBJ2-3; tentative D call: TRBD2 (7 bases). This CDR3 has 16 amino acids. Germline V gives CDR1 SGHRS, CDR2 YFSETQ. The V and J ends lost 4 bases and 2 bases respectively, with 17 bases between them. As DNA, the CDR3 is TGCGCCAGCAGCCTCGGTGGGGGGGCTCCCACAGATACGCAGTATTTT. Translating gives CASSLGGGAPTDTQYF.